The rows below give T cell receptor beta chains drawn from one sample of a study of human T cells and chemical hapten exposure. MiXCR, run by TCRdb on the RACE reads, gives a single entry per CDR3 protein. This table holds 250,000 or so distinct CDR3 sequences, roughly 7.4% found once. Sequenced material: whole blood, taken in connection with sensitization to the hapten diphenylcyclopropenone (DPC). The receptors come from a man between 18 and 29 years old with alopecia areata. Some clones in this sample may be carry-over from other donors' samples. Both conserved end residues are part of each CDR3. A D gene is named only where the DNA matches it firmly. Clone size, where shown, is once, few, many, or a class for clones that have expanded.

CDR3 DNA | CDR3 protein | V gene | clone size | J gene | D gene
TGTGCCAGCAGCCAAGAGAGCGGGGCCGATAGCAATCAGCCCCAGCATTTT | CASSQESGADSNQPQHF | TRBV3-1 | - | TRBJ1-5 | -
TGTGCCAGCAGCCTCCAGGGACGGGGCAACTATGGCTACACCTTC | CASSLQGRGNYGYTF | TRBV14 | - | TRBJ1-2 | -
TGTGCCAGCAGTCCACCGGGCCCGGGACAGACCTACGAGCAGTACTTC | CASSPPGPGQTYEQYF | TRBV28 | - | TRBJ2-7 | TRBD1
TGTGCCAGCAGTTTATTGGGGACAGGGTATGGCTACACCTTC | CASSLLGTGYGYTF | TRBV27 | - | TRBJ1-2 | TRBD1
TGTGCCAGCAGCTTAACCTGGGACAGGTCCTACAATGAGCAGTTCTTC | CASSLTWDRSYNEQFF | TRBV7-3 | few | TRBJ2-1 | TRBD1
TGTGCCAGCAGCTTGACAGGGCCCTTGAACACTGAAGCTTTCTTT | CASSLTGPLNTEAFF | TRBV11-3 | many | TRBJ1-1 | TRBD1
TGTGCCAGCAGTTACGGGGACGACTCTGGAAACACCATATATTTT | CASSYGDDSGNTIYF | TRBV6-2/TRBV6-3 | - | TRBJ1-3 | -
TGTGCCAGCAGTTTCGGCGGGGGTATGAATGAGCAGTTCTTC | CASSFGGGMNEQFF | TRBV12-3/TRBV12-4 | many | TRBJ2-1 | TRBD2
TGCGCCAGCAGCCAAGCAGGGTATGGAAACACCATATATTTT | CASSQAGYGNTIYF | TRBV4-3 | few | TRBJ1-3 | -
TGTGCCAGCAGCCAGACAACGGGAAACACCATATATTTT | CASSQTTGNTIYF | TRBV3-1 | few | TRBJ1-3 | -
TGTGCCAGCAGCTTAGTGACAGGACTGGATCAGCCCCAGCATTTT | CASSLVTGLDQPQHF | TRBV7-2 | many | TRBJ1-5 | -
TGTGCCAGCAGTCCGGGACTAGCGGGGGGGCTCCATATTCAGTTCTTC | CASSPGLAGGLHIQFF | TRBV27 | - | TRBJ2-1 | TRBD2
TGTGCCAGCAGCTTAGTAACCGGGACAGGAGACCAAGAGACCCAGTACTTC | CASSLVTGTGDQETQYF | TRBV7-2 | many | TRBJ2-5 | TRBD1
TGCGCCAGCAGCTCTATCAGCGGGGGTTTCGAGTCCTACAATGAGCAGTTCTTC | CASSSISGGFESYNEQFF | TRBV5-1 | few | TRBJ2-1 | TRBD2
TGCAGTGCTAGAGATTCCGGTGATCATACGCAGTATTTT | CSARDSGDHTQYF | TRBV20-1 | - | TRBJ2-3 | -
TGTGCCAGCACACCCGGTGGGGAGCTGTTTTTT | CASTPGGELFF | TRBV7-9 | - | TRBJ2-2 | -
TGTGCCAGCAGCCCCGTAGGGACTAGCGGGGGGACGAGCTTGGATACGCAGTATTTT | CASSPVGTSGGTSLDTQYF | TRBV7-2 | few | TRBJ2-3 | TRBD2
TGTGCCAGCAGTACCCCGACTAGCGAGGGGGCGAATGAGCAGTTCTTC | CASSTPTSEGANEQFF | TRBV6-2/TRBV6-3 | - | TRBJ2-1 | -
TGCAGCGTTGTTGAGGGGACCACAGATACGCAGTATTTT | CSVVEGTTDTQYF | TRBV29-1 | - | TRBJ2-3 | -
TGTGCCAGCAGCTTCGGGCGAAACAAGGGGTACACCTTC | CASSFGRNKGYTF | TRBV7-3 | - | TRBJ1-2 | -
TGTGCCAGCAGCCACACAGGGACCGTAGCCAAAAACATTCAGTACTTC | CASSHTGTVAKNIQYF | TRBV7-2 | - | TRBJ2-4 | -
TGTGCCAGCAGAGTCGGTACAGGGGGCGGTCAGCCCCAGCATTTT | CASRVGTGGGQPQHF | TRBV2 | - | TRBJ1-5 | TRBD1
TGTGCCAGCAGTTACTCCCGCAGGGACTACGAGCAGTACTTC | CASSYSRRDYEQYF | TRBV6-2/TRBV6-3 | many | TRBJ2-7 | -
TGTGCCAGCAGTTTACCCGGGAGTGAAGCTTTCTTT | CASSLPGSEAFF | TRBV27 | many | TRBJ1-1 | -
TGTGCCAGCAGCCCCGGACAGGGGCGCGACGGTCTGTTTTTT | CASSPGQGRDGLFF | TRBV3-1 | - | TRBJ1-4 | TRBD1
TGTGCCAGCAGTCTCGGACACGGACCCTACGAGCAGTACTTC | CASSLGHGPYEQYF | TRBV12-3/TRBV12-4 | many | TRBJ2-7 | -
TGTGCCAGCAGTTTAGCGGGGAGATTCACCGGGGAGCTGTTTTTT | CASSLAGRFTGELFF | TRBV12-3/TRBV12-4 | few | TRBJ2-2 | -